This TCR beta chain was sequenced for a study of shared T cell receptors in the human thymus. The protocol was immunoSEQ multiplex PCR, while the TCRdb copy is restricted to in-frame clones and leaves out a portion. The sample carries fewer than 700,000 clones, more than 75% recorded once. The V gene end was trimmed by 6 bases and the J gene end by 0 bases; junction bases not matched to a gene: 10. The CDR3 totals 16 residues. The germline V gene has CDR1 LGHNA and CDR2 YSLEER. This sample was shared with a second study, whose subject was human thymus T cells. That study reports: Resections that were taken during corrective heart surgery supplied the thymus tissue. The authors found apparently biased V and J gene usage in thymic and blood repertoires.

This chain connects TRBV4-3 to TRBJ2-7; the match to TRBD2 covers 8 bases. Sample: thymocytes. This TCR was recovered from a boy in the first two years of life with a congenital heart defect. CDR3 coding DNA: TGCGCCAGCAGGAAAGACAGGCTAGCGGGCTCCTACGAGCAGTACTTC. It is translated as CASRKDRLAGSYEQYF.